This T cell receptor (beta chain) was identified in a study of technical replicates of blood from a handful of donors. Sequencing used immunoSEQ multiplex PCR; TCRdb keeps in-frame clones, though not all of them. The table has 50,000 to 60,000 clones, 91% seen once. This clonotype originated in a human donor in good health. Some clones in this sample may be carry-over from other donors' samples. Sample: PBMCs.

CDR3 protein: CASSEAGQGRWDTEAFF. CDR3 coding DNA: TGTGCCAGCAGTGAGGCGGGACAGGGGAGATGGGACACTGAAGCTTTCTTT. The chain couples TRBV25-1 to TRBJ1-1, with 10 bases fitting TRBD1. There are 17 residues in the CDR3. The germline V gene encodes CDR1 MGHDK and CDR2 SYGVNS. With V trimmed by 3 bases and J by 3 bases, 10 bases remained unmatched.